Shown below are 5 T cell receptor beta chains from a single sample sequenced in a study of cytomegalovirus exposure and HLA in healthy donors. The PCR made use of 60 Vbeta and 13 Jbeta primers. The repertoire was sequenced with immunoSEQ multiplex PCR; TCRdb's copy has only in-frame clones and lacks some. Among approximately 160,000 clones listed, approximately 80% were seen once. Sequenced input: PBMCs. Receptors were obtained from a man aged 25 to 40 in good health and CMV-seropositive.

This clone showed up just once. The chain links TRBV10-1 to TRBJ2-1; D is uncertain. CDR3 length equals 13 residues. V was trimmed by 3 bases and J by 9 bases, leaving 12 bases between them. From germline, CDR1 is WNHNN and CDR2 SYGVQD (reference sequence). The CDR3 bases are TGCGCCAGCAGTGAAGACACGTACGGTGAGCAGTTCTTC. It specifies CASSEDTYGEQFF.

V usage is TRBV11-1 and J usage is TRBJ1-1; D uncertain. The germline V gene has CDR1 SGHAT and CDR2 FQDESV (reference sequence). Trimming left V 2 bases short and J 5 bases short, with 9 bases between. The CDR3 runs to 13 residues. The CDR3 DNA is TGTGCCAGCAGCTTAATCGGTGGTACTGAAGCTTTCTTT. This encodes CASSLIGGTEAFF. Filled out from reference TRBV11-1 and TRBJ1-1, the complete variable domain reads EAEVAQSPRYKITEKSQAVAFWCDPISGHATLYWYRQILGQGPELLVQFQDESVVDDSQLPKDRFSAERLKGVDSTLKIQPAELGDSAMYLCASSLIGGTEAFFGQGTRLTVV.

This chain connects TRBV9 to TRBJ2-6, with D perhaps matching TRBD1 (5 bases). The CDR3 length is 17 residues. Germline values: CDR1 SGDLS, CDR2 YYNGEE. Trimming left V 0 bases short and J 0 bases short, with 10 bases between. The CDR3 DNA sequence: TGTGCCAGCAGCGTAGGACAGCGTAGCTCTGGGGCCAACGTCCTGACTTTC. Translated: CASSVGQRSSGANVLTF. Complete variable domain (other parts from reference TRBV9 and TRBJ2-6): DSGVTQTPKHLITATGQRVTLRCSPRSGDLSVYWYQQSLDQGLQFLIQYYNGEERAKGNILERFSAQQFPDLHSELNLSSLELGDSALYFCASSVGQRSSGANVLTFGAGSRLTVL.

V and J are TRBV7-9 and TRBJ2-2; D perhaps matches TRBD1 (6 bases). V lost 3 bases and J lost 0, with 11 bases in between. There are 16 residues in the CDR3. Germline CDR1 SEHNR, CDR2 FQNEAQ (reference sequence). This CDR3 reads CASSLGAFANTGELFF. The DNA of the CDR3 is TGTGCCAGCAGCTTGGGGGCGTTCGCGAACACCGGGGAGCTGTTTTTT.

The chain joins TRBV10-1 to TRBJ1-5; 9 positions agree with TRBD1. There are 13 residues in the CDR3. V was pared by 6 bases and J by 6 bases, with 3 bases of the junction left unmatched. Germline assignment: CDR1 WNHNN and CDR2 SYGVQD (reference sequence). Here the CDR3 DNA reads TGCGCCAGCAGAACAGGGGGCCTTCAGCCCCAGCATTTT. Residues: CASRTGGLQPQHF.